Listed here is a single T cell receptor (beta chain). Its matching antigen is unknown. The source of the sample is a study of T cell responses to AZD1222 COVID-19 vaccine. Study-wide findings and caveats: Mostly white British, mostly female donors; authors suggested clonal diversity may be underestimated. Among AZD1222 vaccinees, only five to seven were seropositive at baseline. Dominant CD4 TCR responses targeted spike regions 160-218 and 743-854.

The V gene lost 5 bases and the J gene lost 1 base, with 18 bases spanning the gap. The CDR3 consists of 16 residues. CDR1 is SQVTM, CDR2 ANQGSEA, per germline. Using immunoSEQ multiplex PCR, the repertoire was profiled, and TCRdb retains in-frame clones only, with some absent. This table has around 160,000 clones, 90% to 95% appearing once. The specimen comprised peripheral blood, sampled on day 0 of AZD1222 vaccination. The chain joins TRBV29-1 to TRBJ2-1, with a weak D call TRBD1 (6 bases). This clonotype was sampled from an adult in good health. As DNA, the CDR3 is TGCAGCGTTTGGCAGGGGCTGCAGAGGTCCTACAATGAGCAGTTCTTC. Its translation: CSVWQGLQRSYNEQFF.